A single T cell receptor beta chain is shown here with its context. These data belong to a study of CD8+ T cells in alopecia areata. Described treatment: oral pan-JAK inhibitor, 5-10 mg twice daily. Reverse transcription of extracted RNA yielded cDNA, which provided the sequencing template. Method: immunoSEQ multiplex PCR; TCRdb's copy keeps in-frame clones and lacks some. The table records 200,000 or so clones, roughly 40% of them present only once. V was pared by 5 bases and J by 2 bases, with 12 bases between. The CDR3 has 14 amino acids. Germline V gene data show CDR1 as SGHTA and CDR2 as FQGTGA. The specimen comprised CD4+ T cells sorted from blood, sampled at roughly week 36, from a patient treated with tofacitinib. The chain joins TRBV7-3 to TRBJ2-5, with D perhaps assigned TRBD1 or TRBD2 (5 bases each). This TCR came from a human donor with alopecia areata. This chain's CDR3 is CASSLGDGQETQYF. CDR3 in DNA: TGTGCCAGCAGCCTCGGGGACGGGCAAGAGACCCAGTACTTC.